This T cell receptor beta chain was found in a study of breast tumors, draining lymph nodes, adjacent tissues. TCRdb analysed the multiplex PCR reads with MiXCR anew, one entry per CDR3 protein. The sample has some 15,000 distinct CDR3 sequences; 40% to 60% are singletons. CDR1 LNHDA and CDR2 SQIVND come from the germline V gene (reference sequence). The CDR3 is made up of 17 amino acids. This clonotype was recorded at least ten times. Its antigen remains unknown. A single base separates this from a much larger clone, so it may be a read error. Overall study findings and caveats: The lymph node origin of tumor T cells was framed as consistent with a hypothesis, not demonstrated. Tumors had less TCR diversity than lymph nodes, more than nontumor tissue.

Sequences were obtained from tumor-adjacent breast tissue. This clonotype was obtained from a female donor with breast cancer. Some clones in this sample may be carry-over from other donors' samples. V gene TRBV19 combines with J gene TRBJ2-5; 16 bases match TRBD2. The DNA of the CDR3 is TGTGCCAGTAGTATGGGACTAGCGGGAGGGTTAGGAGAGACCCAGTCCTTC. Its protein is CASSMGLAGGLGETQSF. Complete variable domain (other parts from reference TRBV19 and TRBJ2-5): DGGITQSPKYLFRKEGQNVTLSCEQNLNHDAMYWYRQDPGQGLRLIYYSQIVNDFQKGDIAEGYSVSREKKESFPLTVTSAQKNPTAFYLCASSMGLAGGLGETQSFGPGTRLLVL.